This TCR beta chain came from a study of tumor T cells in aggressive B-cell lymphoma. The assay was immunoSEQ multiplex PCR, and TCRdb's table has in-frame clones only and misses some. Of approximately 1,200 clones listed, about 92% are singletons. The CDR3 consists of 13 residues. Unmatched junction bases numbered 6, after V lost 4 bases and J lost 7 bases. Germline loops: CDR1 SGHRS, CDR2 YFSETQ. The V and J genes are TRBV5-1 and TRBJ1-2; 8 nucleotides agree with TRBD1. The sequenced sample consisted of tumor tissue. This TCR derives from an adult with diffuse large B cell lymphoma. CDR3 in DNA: TGCGCCAGCAGCAACGACAGGGGAAGTGGCTACACCTTC. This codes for CASSNDRGSGYTF.